This T cell receptor (beta chain) is from a study of T cell repertoires in cytomegalovirus infection. Study context: It can be stated that public TCR beta signatures indicated CMV infection as well as a matching HLA type.

TCRdb used MiXCR to reprocess the reads, holding one entry per CDR3 protein. This sample has a few hundred thousand distinct CDR3 sequences, with over 35% found just once. Of note for this clonotype: Its specificity is not known.

Germline loops: CDR1 DFQATT, CDR2 SNEGSKA (reference sequence). The CDR3 length is 13 residues. Trimming pared 6 bases from V and 4 bases from J, leaving 13 bases between. Study-level points and caveats: There were HLA-C-restricted CMV-specific TCR beta clonotypes dominating the ex vivo response.

The source of this sequence is a human donor in good health (CMV status not recorded). Some clones in this sample may be carry-over from other donors' samples. The rearrangement links TRBV20-1 to TRBJ2-1, with unresolved D. The sample was cultured PBMCs, taken from culture after CMV antigen stimulation. Here the CDR3 reads CSAPTRSYNEQFF. In DNA form, the CDR3 reads TGCAGTGCCCCCACCAGGTCGTACAATGAGCAGTTCTTC.